What follows are 27 T cell receptor beta chains derived from one specimen sequenced in a study of beta chain features in type 1 diabetes. cDNA synthesis used the whole RNA isolate, giving expressed TCRB sequences. Libraries were prepared by immunoSEQ multiplex PCR; TCRdb keeps only in-frame clonotypes and omits some of them. The data hold some 150,000 clones, with around 51% observed a single time. What was sequenced was Tregs from blood. These receptors were collected from a man aged 18 to 30 in good health.

The chain is built from TRBV6-1 and TRBJ2-3; possibly TRBD2 for D (6 bases). Germline V lookup: CDR1 MNHNS, CDR2 SASEGT. This CDR3 comprises 9 residues. Trimming took 8 bases from V and 12 from J, leaving 9 bases between them. The CDR3 region is CASGLPQYF. As DNA, the CDR3 is TGTGCCAGCGGACTACCTCAGTATTTT.

This clone occurred a few times. The chain combines TRBV4-2 with TRBJ2-5, with 8 positions matching TRBD2. Losses at the gene ends were 0 bases for V and 6 bases for J; bases not matched to a gene: 9. The germline V gene has CDR1 LGHNA and CDR2 YNFKEQ. The CDR3 consists of 16 residues. This CDR3 is CASSQDGGARAQTQYF. The CDR3 DNA follows: TGTGCCAGCAGCCAAGACGGGGGGGCGAGAGCCCAGACCCAGTACTTC.

This clone was found a few times. The gene calls are TRBV30 and TRBJ2-1; 8 nucleotides agree with TRBD1. The CDR3 is 17 amino acids. Germline assignment: CDR1 GTSNPN and CDR2 SVGIG (reference sequence). The J segment lost 0 bases and the V segment lost 3 bases, leaving 10 bases of the junction unmatched. DNA of the CDR3: TGTGCCTGGAGCGGGACAGGTTTTACTAGCTCCTACAATGAGCAGTTCTTC. Translating gives CAWSGTGFTSSYNEQFF. Drawing the rest from reference TRBV30 and TRBJ2-1, the complete variable domain is SQTIHQWPATLVQPVGSPLSLECTVEGTSNPNLYWYRQAAGRGLQLLFYSVGIGQISSEVPQNLSASRPQDRQFILSSKKLLLSDSGFYLCAWSGTGFTSSYNEQFFGPGTRLTVL.

The chain employs TRBV6-6 and TRBJ1-2; 7 bases line up with TRBD1. J lost 5 bases, V lost 6 bases, and 9 bases had no gene match. Germline V gene sequence: CDR1 MNHNY, CDR2 SVGAGI (reference sequence). This CDR3 is built from 14 residues. The CDR3: CASRQGDRMYGYTF. In DNA form, the CDR3 reads TGTGCCAGCAGGCAAGGGGACAGAATGTATGGCTACACCTTC.

This clone turned up a few times. The rearrangement uses TRBV29-1 and TRBJ2-1; 9 bases fit TRBD1. CDR3 length: 12 amino acids. The trim removed 6 bases at V and 8 bases at J, leaving 5 bases unmatched. Per the germline V gene, CDR1 is SQVTM and CDR2 is ANQGSEA. CDR3 sequence: CSVEDRGDEQFF. CDR3 DNA: TGCAGCGTGGAGGACAGGGGCGATGAGCAGTTCTTC.

This clone was detected only a few times. As DNA, the CDR3 is TGCGCCAGCAGCCACCTGACTAGCGGGAGGGGCCAGCCTTTCTTC. This codes for CASSHLTSGRGQPFF. This sequence joins TRBV4-1 and TRBJ2-1, with 14 bases aligning to TRBD2. V dropped 3 bases and J dropped 16; count of bases not matched to a gene: 11. Germline values: CDR1 MGHRA, CDR2 YSYEKL. CDR3 length: 15 residues.

This clone was seen only a few times. The chain carries TRBV5-1 and TRBJ2-7, with 7 bases aligning to TRBD2. Germline lookup yields CDR1 SGHRS and CDR2 YFSETQ. The CDR3 covers 14 residues. Unmatched junction bases numbered 11, after V lost 4 bases and J lost 7 bases. CDR3 in amino acids: CASSPGLGRAEQYF. In DNA, the CDR3 is TGCGCCAGCAGCCCAGGCCTGGGGAGGGCAGAGCAGTACTTC.

This clone was counted only a few times. The chain uses TRBV7-9 and TRBJ2-1; 14 bases are shared with TRBD2. The CDR3 consists of 18 residues. Germline V gene sequence: CDR1 SEHNR, CDR2 FQNEAQ (reference sequence). V lost 5 bases, J lost 10 bases, and 16 bases stayed unmatched. CDR3 loop: CASSPPRMGTSGGREQFF. The DNA for the CDR3 is TGTGCCAGCAGCCCCCCCCGGATGGGGACTAGCGGGGGCCGGGAGCAGTTCTTC.

The chain is built from TRBV27 and TRBJ2-3; weak D call: TRBD2 (6 bases). The CDR3 sequence is 15 residues long. Germline V lookup: CDR1 MNHEY, CDR2 SMNVEV (reference sequence). Trimming took off 6 bases at V and 2 bases at J, with 15 bases between the two ends. In DNA form, the CDR3 reads TGTGCCAGCAGACGGAGGGACTCCTACACAGATACGCAGTATTTT. It encodes CASRRRDSYTDTQYF.

The rearrangement links TRBV6-5 to TRBJ2-7; D is undetermined. CDR1 is MNHEY and CDR2 is SVGAGI in the germline V gene. The CDR3 runs 13 residues. V lost 2 bases, J lost 2 bases, and 7 bases lay in between. The CDR3 region is CASSYGPTYEQYF. The CDR3 DNA is TGTGCCAGCAGTTACGGGCCTACCTACGAGCAGTACTTC.

This clone was seen ten or more times. This sequence joins TRBV2 and TRBJ1-1; no firm D call. Germline CDR1 reads SNHLY; CDR2 reads FYNNEI. The V end was cut by 4 bases, the J end by 3 bases, with 12 bases between. The length of the CDR3 is 14 residues. The CDR3 sequence is CASSVAQPYTEAFF. CDR3 nucleotide sequence: TGTGCCAGCAGTGTGGCACAGCCCTACACTGAAGCTTTCTTT.

The chain uses TRBV7-9 and TRBJ2-2; possibly TRBD1 for D (5 bases). The CDR3 is made up of 14 amino acids. V was shortened by 2 bases and J by 6 bases, with 10 bases between the two germline ends. Germline-derived CDR1 and CDR2 are SEHNR and FQNEAQ (reference sequence). This CDR3 is CASSLPGLAGELFF. The CDR3 nucleotides are TGTGCCAGCAGCTTACCAGGGTTGGCCGGGGAGCTGTTTTTT.

Only a few counts were recorded for this clone. The rearrangement joins TRBV23-1 to TRBJ1-2; 10 bases line up with TRBD1. TRBV23-1 counts as an open reading frame of uncertain function. CDR3 length equals 16 residues. With 5 bases clipped from V and 3 bases from J, the junction kept 9 bases outside the gene matches. The CDR3 here is CASSGMRDRGYYGYTF. The CDR3 DNA follows: TGCGCCAGCAGTGGAATGAGGGACAGGGGTTACTATGGCTACACCTTC.

The chain links TRBV7-8 to TRBJ1-1; 9 positions agree with TRBD1. The CDR3 spans 19 residues. The ends lost 5 bases at V and 1 base at J; junction bases unmatched: 17. Germline V gene sequence: CDR1 SGHVS, CDR2 FQNEAQ. Here the CDR3 DNA reads TGTGCCAGCAGCCGAGTCTCTAGGACAGGGGTAATCAAGAACACTGAAGCTTTCTTT. Translation gives CASSRVSRTGVIKNTEAFF.

The chain uses TRBV6-5 and TRBJ1-5, with 9 bases lining up with TRBD1. Germline V gives CDR1 MNHEY, CDR2 SVGAGI. V shed 6 bases and J 2 bases; nucleotides not matched to a gene: 5. This CDR3 is 15 amino acids long. CDR3 region: CASSRTGDGNQPQHF. The CDR3 DNA reads TGTGCCAGCAGCCGGACAGGGGATGGCAATCAGCCCCAGCATTTT.

The V call is TRBV28, the J call TRBJ2-7, with a possible D match to TRBD1 (6 bases). In germline, CDR1 is MDHEN, CDR2 SYDVKM. V was clipped by 6 bases and J by 1 base, with 16 bases between them. This CDR3 comprises 15 residues. DNA for the CDR3: TGTGCCAGCAGCCGCCCATTAGGACAGTCCTACGAGCAGTACTTC. It translates to CASSRPLGQSYEQYF.

This clone appeared a few times. The J gene is TRBJ1-5, the V gene TRBV6-5, with 9 bases identical to TRBD1. Germline CDR1 MNHEY, CDR2 SVGAGI. The CDR3 has 15 amino acids. The J segment lost 6 bases and the V segment lost 5 bases, leaving 8 bases of the junction unmatched. The CDR3 loop is CASSPTGGWSQPQHF. DNA of the CDR3: TGTGCCAGCAGTCCGACAGGGGGATGGAGTCAGCCCCAGCATTTT.

The chain couples TRBV7-2 to TRBJ2-2; perhaps TRBD2 as D (6 bases). The V gene's germline CDR1 is SGHTA and CDR2 FQGNSA. This CDR3 comprises 15 residues. V was clipped by 3 bases and J by 1 base, with 9 bases between them. The CDR3 DNA reads TGTGCCAGCAGCTTCTTCGGGGGGAACACCGGGGAGCTGTTTTTT. This translates into CASSFFGGNTGELFF.

This chain connects TRBV7-9 to TRBJ2-7; TRBD1 might be the D (6 bases). The CDR3 totals 15 residues. Between the trimmed V and J ends, which lost 5 bases and 0 bases, there was a span of 14 bases. Germline V CDR1 and CDR2: SEHNR, FQNEAQ (reference sequence). The CDR3 nucleotides are TGTGCCAGCAGCCTTGGACAGTGGACCTCCTACGAGCAGTACTTC. It specifies CASSLGQWTSYEQYF.

Written as DNA, the CDR3 is TGCAGTGCTACCGGGAGTTACGAGCAGTACTTC. This translates into CSATGSYEQYF. J is TRBJ2-7 and V is TRBV20-1, with D possibly TRBD2 on 6 matching bases. Trimming took 4 bases from V and 4 from J, leaving 8 bases between them. This CDR3 spans 11 amino acids. Germline-derived CDR1 and CDR2 are DFQATT and SNEGSKA (reference sequence).

This clone was recorded once. The chain employs TRBV5-1 and TRBJ2-2; 7 bases agree with TRBD2. Germline V gene sequence: CDR1 SGHRS, CDR2 YFSETQ. Losses at the gene ends were 3 bases for V and 5 bases for J; bases not matched to a gene: 7. There are 15 residues in the CDR3. The CDR3 region has the DNA TGCGCCAGCAGCTCTGACGGGAGGTCAACCGGGGAGCTGTTTTTT. Its protein is CASSSDGRSTGELFF.

The chain has TRBV10-2 and TRBJ1-1; D is possibly TRBD1 (5 bases). The V gene lost 7 bases and the J gene lost 1 base, with 13 bases spanning the gap. The CDR3 contains 14 residues. Germline V gene lookup returns CDR1 WSHSY and CDR2 SAAADI. The CDR3 region is CASMGDDRNTEAFF. The DNA for the CDR3 is TGCGCCAGCATGGGTGATGACAGGAACACTGAAGCTTTCTTT.

V usage is TRBV7-9 and J usage is TRBJ2-5, with a weak D call TRBD1 (5 bases). V lost 0 bases, J lost 1 base, and 12 bases lay in between. The CDR3 sequence is 16 residues long. CDR1 is SEHNR, CDR2 FQNEAQ, per germline (reference sequence). The CDR3 is CASSLARDSSQETQYF. CDR3 in DNA: TGTGCCAGCAGCTTAGCCCGAGACAGCTCCCAAGAGACCCAGTACTTC.

CDR3 sequence: CASSDPTSTGGLGYGYTF. The CDR3 DNA is TGTGCCAGCAGCGACCCAACCTCTACAGGGGGCCTGGGGTATGGCTACACCTTC. V gene TRBV7-6 combines with J gene TRBJ1-2; 9 positions match TRBD1. Unmatched junction bases numbered 18, after V lost 5 bases and J lost 5 bases. The CDR3 covers 18 residues. Germline CDR1 reads SGHVS; CDR2 reads FNYEAQ. Complete variable domain (other parts from reference TRBV7-6 and TRBJ1-2): GAGVSQSPRYKVTKRGQDVALRCDPISGHVSLYWYRQALGQGPEFLTYFNYEAQQDKSGLPNDRFSAERPEGSISTLTIQRTEQRDSAMYRCASSDPTSTGGLGYGYTFGSGTRLTVV.

Only a few counts were recorded for this clone. The J gene is TRBJ2-5, the V gene TRBV7-2; D is undetermined. This CDR3 comprises 13 residues. Trimming removed 5 bases from V and 5 bases from J, with 12 bases in between. Germline V gene sequence: CDR1 SGHTA, CDR2 FQGNSA. The chain's CDR3 is CASSPPGRETQYF. For the CDR3, the DNA is TGTGCCAGCAGCCCACCAGGCCGGGAGACCCAGTACTTC.

This chain connects TRBV30 to TRBJ1-2; D ambiguous. V dropped 3 bases and J dropped 4 bases, with 12 bases sitting between them. The germline CDR1 and CDR2 sequences are GTSNPN and SVGIG (reference sequence). The CDR3 contains 13 residues. The CDR3 reads CAWRDPGGYGYTF. As DNA, the CDR3 is TGTGCCTGGAGGGACCCGGGAGGCTATGGCTACACCTTC.

In this sample, this clone turned up a few times. The chain is built from TRBV14 and TRBJ2-5; possible D gene TRBD1, 7 bases. The V gene's germline CDR1 is SGHDN and CDR2 FVKESK. There are 16 residues in the CDR3. The V end lost 3 bases, the J end lost 5 bases, and 19 bases lay between the germline ends. CDR3 sequence: CASSHLEGAAGETQYF. CDR3 DNA: TGTGCCAGCAGCCATCTGGAGGGGGCGGCGGGGGAGACCCAGTACTTC.